These 18 T cell receptor beta chains were all obtained from the same sample, sequenced in a study of regulatory T cells in long-lasting Graves disease (dated by TCRdb to about 2021). In light of the paper, this sample's time point label describes: newly diagnosed GD, antithyroid drugs for less than 3 months. For both TCR sequencing and RNA sequencing, RNA was extracted from PBMCs in TRIzol. Library preparation was by multiplex PCR. For sequencing, an Illumina HiSeq 4000 was employed. TCR beta libraries were built with iRepertoire HTBI primers and Arm-PCR amplification of CDR3 regions. TCRdb cleaned the public reads at Q25 with fastp, built clones with MiXCR and kept in-frame beta chains. Records with the same CDR3 protein are collapsed into one entry carrying the most frequent genes and DNA. For this sample the table gives some 400,000 distinct CDR3 sequences, of which under 15% were detected only once. The ten largest make up over 15% of the sample.

A further study also used this sample, focusing on T cells in Graves' hyperthyroidism and ophthalmopathy.

The sequences come from peripheral blood mononuclear cells (PBMCs), collected at new diagnosis, from a patient treated with antithyroid drugs. These receptors all stem from a woman aged 30 to 39 with Graves disease. Donor details come from another sample of the same person, matched by shared clones.

This clonotype was detected many times. V and J are TRBV20-1 and TRBJ2-7, with D perhaps TRBD1 (6 bases). Germline values: CDR1 DFQATT, CDR2 SNEGSKA (reference sequence). The CDR3 sequence is 14 residues long. V lost 4 bases to trimming and J lost 1 base, with 14 bases between them. For the CDR3, the DNA is TGCAGTGCTACCGGGACACACGATTCCTACGAGCAGTACTTC. This encodes CSATGTHDSYEQYF.

This chain links TRBV19 with TRBJ1-2; D gene ambiguous. Trimming took off 0 bases at V and 4 bases at J, with 6 bases between the two ends. Germline CDR1 LNHDA, CDR2 SQIVND (reference sequence). The CDR3 sequence is 13 residues long. CDR3 residues: CASSIDRTYGYTF. The CDR3 coding sequence is TGTGCCAGTAGTATAGATAGGACCTATGGCTACACCTTC.

The genes are TRBV6-1 and TRBJ1-5; perhaps TRBD1 as D (5 bases). V was cut by 6 bases and J by 2 bases, with 14 bases left in between. Germline CDR1 reads MNHNS; CDR2 reads SASEGT. This CDR3 region has 15 residues. CDR3 coding DNA: TGTGCCAGCAGCTACAGGTCAGGCGGCAATCAGCCCCAGCATTTT. Its protein product is CASSYRSGGNQPQHF.

V is TRBV24-1 and J is TRBJ2-1; TRBD2 matches at 13 bases. This CDR3 spans 18 amino acids. V gave up 3 bases and J gave up 4 bases; unmatched junction bases: 8. Germline V CDR1 and CDR2: KGHDR, SFDVKD. As DNA, the CDR3 is TGTGCCACCAGTGATCCAACTGGGACTAGCGGGGCTTACAATGAGCAGTTCTTC. This translates into CATSDPTGTSGAYNEQFF.

The rearrangement uses TRBV3-1 and TRBJ2-1, with a tentative D call TRBD2 (5 bases). The germline CDR1 and CDR2 sequences are LGHDT and YNNKEL (reference sequence). V was clipped by 4 bases and J by 1 base, with 23 bases between them. This CDR3 has 19 residues. CDR3 amino acids: CASSPPLRRGLSSYNEQFF. As DNA, the CDR3 is TGTGCCAGCAGCCCACCCCTGAGGCGAGGACTTTCGTCCTACAATGAGCAGTTCTTC.

The chain uses TRBV3-1 and TRBJ2-1, with 7 positions matching TRBD2. The CDR3 length is 13 residues. V lost 2 bases and J lost 10; bases outside the gene matches: 5. Germline CDR1 LGHDT, CDR2 YNNKEL (reference sequence). The DNA for the CDR3 is TGTGCCAGCAGCCAAAGTGAGCGGGGCGAGCAGTTCTTC. The encoded protein is CASSQSERGEQFF.

There are many counts of this clonotype. The V and J genes are TRBV3-1 and TRBJ2-4, with D tentatively TRBD2 (5 bases). The germline V gene has CDR1 LGHDT and CDR2 YNNKEL (reference sequence). This CDR3 region has 18 residues. Trimming removed 0 bases at V and 0 bases at J, with 15 bases between. CDR3 in amino acids: CASSQEEAAGLAKNIQYF. The CDR3 DNA reads TGTGCCAGCAGCCAAGAGGAGGCAGCCGGGCTAGCCAAAAACATTCAGTACTTC.

This clonotype was counted ten times or more. The chain employs TRBV12-3 or TRBV12-4 and TRBJ2-3; the D is unclear. The CDR3 consists of 12 residues. The V end lost 4 bases, the J end lost 7 bases, and 9 bases lay between the germline ends. DNA for the CDR3: TGTGCCAGCAGTTCCCCCTCCAATACGCAGTATTTT. This sequence encodes CASSSPSNTQYF.

A note on this clonotype: A read error may explain this, as a much larger clone is one base away. CDR3 sequence: CASSSSDRATEAFF. CDR3 DNA: TGTGCCAGCAGCTCCTCGGACAGGGCCACTGAAGCTTTCTTT. The chain links TRBV5-6 to TRBJ1-1; 8 bases agree with TRBD1. Germline V CDR1 and CDR2: SGHDT, YYEEEE. The CDR3 has 14 residues. The V and J ends lost 3 bases and 4 bases, in that order; junction bases with no gene match: 5.

This clonotype appeared many times. The gene calls are TRBV6-2 or TRBV6-3 and TRBJ2-1; 9 nucleotides align to TRBD2. Germline trimming cut 0 bases from V and 4 bases from J; bases unmatched to any gene: 4. The CDR3 has 16 amino acids. In germline, CDR1 is MNHEY, CDR2 SVGEGT. CDR3 nucleotides: TGTGCCAGCAGTTACTCGTCACTAGCGGGTTACAATGAGCAGTTCTTC. Protein: CASSYSSLAGYNEQFF.

In its sample, this clonotype was seen many times. This rearrangement joins TRBV27 to TRBJ2-5; no reliable D call. CDR3 length: 14 amino acids. Between the trimmed V and J ends, which lost 3 bases and 4 bases, there was a span of 12 bases. Germline V CDR1 and CDR2: MNHEY, SMNVEV (reference sequence). The CDR3 DNA sequence: TGTGCCAGCAGTTTCGCGTCCGGGCGAGAGACCCAGTACTTC. This sequence encodes CASSFASGRETQYF.

This clonotype was seen many times. This chain uses TRBV12-3 or TRBV12-4 with TRBJ1-4, with TRBD1 matching 7 bases. The CDR3 runs to 16 residues. V gave up 6 bases and J gave up 4 bases; unmatched junction bases: 11. The CDR3 nucleotides are TGTGCCAGCAGACCCTCTCCGGGACAGAATAATGAAAAACTGTTTTTT. Its translation is CASRPSPGQNNEKLFF.

This clonotype was seen at least ten times. V usage is TRBV6-2 or TRBV6-3 and J usage is TRBJ2-1; no firm D call. The germline V gene has CDR1 MNHEY and CDR2 SVGEGT. CDR3 length: 10 residues. The V end was cut by 4 bases, the J end by 15 bases, with 10 bases between. The CDR3 nucleotides are TGTGCCAGCAGTTCCCCCTCCTGGTTCTTC. It is translated as CASSSPSWFF.

This clonotype was counted at least ten times. The chain links TRBV24-1 to TRBJ1-2; possibly TRBD1 for D (5 bases). The CDR3 runs to 15 residues. The V end was cut by 5 bases, the J end by 8 bases, with 20 bases between. Germline assignment: CDR1 KGHDR and CDR2 SFDVKD. CDR3 protein: CATSAKGPQNGGYTF. CDR3 nucleotides: TGTGCCACCAGTGCAAAGGGACCCCAAAATGGGGGCTACACCTTC.

This chain connects TRBV19 to TRBJ2-2; D unresolved. The CDR3 contains 15 residues. V lost 8 bases and J 0 bases, leaving 13 bases between the germline ends. CDR1 is LNHDA and CDR2 is SQIVND in the germline V gene (reference sequence). The CDR3 DNA follows: TGTGCCAGTCAATCGGTCTACGCGAACACCGGGGAGCTGTTTTTT. The encoded protein is CASQSVYANTGELFF.

The sample holds many counts of this clonotype. V usage is TRBV7-8 and J usage is TRBJ2-2; no definite D call. CDR3 size: 15 residues. Per germline, CDR1 SGHVS and CDR2 FQNEAQ. The V and J ends lost 3 bases and 0 bases respectively, with 8 bases between them. CDR3 nucleotides: TGTGCCAGCAGCTTTTCACAGACGAACACCGGGGAGCTGTTTTTT. This translates into CASSFSQTNTGELFF.

CDR3 DNA sequence: TGTGCCAGCAGCTTAGATGGGGGAATACAGCCCCAGCATTTT. This translates into CASSLDGGIQPQHF. The chain links TRBV11-2 to TRBJ1-5; D perhaps matches TRBD1 (5 bases). The ends were cut back, 0 bases at V and 7 bases at J, with 10 bases in the middle. CDR1 is SGHAT, CDR2 FQNNGV, per germline. The CDR3 has 14 amino acids.

This clonotype was detected ten times or more. The V gene is TRBV7-6, the J gene TRBJ2-3; no definite D call. Germline assignment: CDR1 SGHVS and CDR2 FNYEAQ. V was trimmed by 5 bases and J by 5 bases, leaving 5 bases between them. The CDR3 has 11 amino acids. CDR3 coding DNA: TGTGCCAGCAGCATGAGAGATACGCAGTATTTT. Amino acids: CASSMRDTQYF.